This passage covers 17 T cell receptor beta chains from one sample sequenced in a study of OX40 agonist ivuxolimab in advanced cancers. Data came from immunoSEQ multiplex PCR; TCRdb stores just in-frame clones and leaves some out. The table shows about 100,000 clones, with roughly 95% occurring only once. Sample: CD4+ or CD8+ T cells sorted from blood, taken in a trial of the OX40 agonist ivuxolimab. The receptor source for this set is an adult with an advanced solid tumor such as melanoma, head and neck, liver or kidney cancer.

In regard to this clone: Germline and junction disagree at one end, which may indicate a read error. The chain is built from TRBV2 and TRBJ2-2; D remains unclear. This CDR3 has 13 residues. Germline CDR1 SNHLY, CDR2 FYNNEI. In nucleotides, the CDR3 is TGTGCCAGCACCCCCCCCCACACCCGGGAGCTGTTTTTT. This sequence encodes CASTPPHTRELFF.

V is TRBV6-4 and J is TRBJ1-4; no firm D call. The CDR3 runs 13 residues. The V gene lost 6 bases and the J gene lost 6 bases, with 11 bases spanning the gap. Germline V gene lookup returns CDR1 MRHNA and CDR2 SNTAGT. The CDR3 coding sequence is TGTGCCAGCAGCGACGGGGTCGATGAAAAACTGTTTTTT. Its protein is CASSDGVDEKLFF.

V gene TRBV7-9 combines with J gene TRBJ2-3; TRBD1 might be the D (6 bases). V was clipped by 3 bases and J by 6 bases, with 16 bases between them. The germline V gene has CDR1 SEHNR and CDR2 FQNEAQ (reference sequence). The CDR3 spans 15 residues. The CDR3 DNA is TGTGCCAGCAGCTTTCTGCAGGGGATTCGGGATACGCAGTATTTT. Translating gives CASSFLQGIRDTQYF.

The chain uses TRBV7-9 and TRBJ2-1, with D possibly being TRBD1 (6 bases). The germline gives CDR1 SEHNR, CDR2 FQNEAQ (reference sequence). Trimming removed 1 base from V and 2 bases from J, with 9 bases in between. The CDR3 loop spans 15 amino acids. CDR3 amino acids: CASSLVGAAYNEQFF. CDR3 nucleotides: TGTGCCAGCAGCTTAGTGGGGGCCGCCTACAATGAGCAGTTCTTC. Full variable domain (rest looked up from reference TRBV7-9 and TRBJ2-1): DTGVSQNPRHKITKRGQNVTFRCDPISEHNRLYWYRQTLGQGPEFLTYFQNEAQLEKSRLLSDRFSAERPKGSFSTLEIQRTEQGDSAMYLCASSLVGAAYNEQFFGPGTRLTVL.

This chain uses TRBV5-6 with TRBJ2-6; no firm D call. V gave up 0 bases and J gave up 0 bases, with 7 bases separating them. CDR1 and CDR2 from the germline V gene are SGHDT and YYEEEE. The CDR3 is 16 residues long. The CDR3 bases are TGTGCCAGCAGCTTGGACAGAGTCTCTGGGGCCAACGTCCTGACTTTC. Its translation is CASSLDRVSGANVLTF. Variable domain in full (rest from reference TRBV5-6 and TRBJ2-6): DAGVTQSPTHLIKTRGQQVTLRCSPKSGHDTVSWYQQALGQGPQFIFQYYEEEERQRGNFPDRFSGHQFPNYSSELNVNALLLGDSALYLCASSLDRVSGANVLTFGAGSRLTVL.

The rearrangement uses TRBV2 and TRBJ1-2; 11 positions match TRBD1. The CDR3 is 17 amino acids. Germline values: CDR1 SNHLY, CDR2 FYNNEI. V shed 5 bases, J shed 3 bases, and the junction held 11 bases outside the gene matches. Here the CDR3 DNA reads TGTGCCAGCAGTATTGAGAGGACAGGGGGCAAGGACTATGGCTACACCTTC. Translating gives CASSIERTGGKDYGYTF.

This chain joins TRBV7-8 and TRBJ2-7, with D possibly being TRBD1 (5 bases). Trimming left V 6 bases short and J 5 bases short, with 11 bases between. The CDR3 has 12 amino acids. The germline gives CDR1 SGHVS, CDR2 FQNEAQ. As DNA, the CDR3 is TGTGCCAGCAGTCCCGACAGAAACGAGCAGTACTTC. Encoded protein: CASSPDRNEQYF.

This chain uses TRBV19 with TRBJ1-1; D remains unclear. Per the germline V gene, CDR1 is LNHDA and CDR2 is SQIVND (reference sequence). The V end was cut by 6 bases, the J end by 1 base, with 12 bases between. The CDR3 extends over 14 amino acids. The CDR3 sequence is CASRDGKWNTEAFF. The CDR3 coding sequence is TGTGCCAGTAGGGACGGAAAGTGGAACACTGAAGCTTTCTTT.

The gene calls are TRBV6-5 and TRBJ2-1, with a weak D call TRBD2 (6 bases). The CDR3 has 16 residues. V gave up 0 bases and J gave up 0 bases, with 9 bases separating them. Germline values: CDR1 MNHEY, CDR2 SVGAGI. CDR3 DNA: TGTGCCAGCAGTTACTCTTCTAGCGACTCCTACAATGAGCAGTTCTTC. The encoded protein is CASSYSSSDSYNEQFF.

The genes are TRBV7-9 and TRBJ2-2; 8 bases match TRBD1. With 4 bases clipped from V and 6 bases from J, the junction kept 4 bases outside the gene matches. CDR1 and CDR2 (germline): SEHNR, FQNEAQ (reference sequence). The length of the CDR3 is 14 residues. The CDR3 region is CASSSGQGPGELFF. Here the CDR3 DNA reads TGTGCCAGCAGCTCCGGACAGGGCCCCGGGGAGCTGTTTTTT.

A note on this clone: The germline gene is not matched at one end of the junction; a read error may be the cause. The chain employs TRBV5-1 and TRBJ1-1; D call uncertain. This CDR3 comprises 12 residues. Germline V gene lookup returns CDR1 SGHRS and CDR2 YFSETQ. The CDR3 spells CASSLARVEAFF. The CDR3, as DNA: TGTGCCAGCAGCTTGGCACGGGTTGAAGCTTTCTTT.

This clone was observed once. J is TRBJ2-7 and V is TRBV28, with a possible D match to TRBD1 (6 bases). Looked up from germline, CDR1 is MDHEN and CDR2 is SYDVKM. The germline V and J ends were trimmed by 7 bases and 4 bases, with 17 bases remaining between them. This CDR3 comprises 14 residues. CDR3 residues: CASKLRGLIYEQYF. In DNA form, the CDR3 reads TGTGCCAGCAAGCTCAGGGGTTTAATATACGAGCAGTACTTC.

This clone was recorded only once. V and J are TRBV13 and TRBJ2-3, with 11 nucleotides matching TRBD1. From germline, CDR1 is PRHDT and CDR2 FYEKMQ (reference sequence). V shed 5 bases and J 1 base; nucleotides not matched to a gene: 5. The CDR3 is made up of 16 amino acids. CDR3 amino acids: CASSTTGQGGTDTQYF. The CDR3 DNA follows: TGTGCCAGCAGCACCACGGGACAGGGGGGCACAGATACGCAGTATTTT.

This chain connects TRBV2 to TRBJ1-5; D is perhaps TRBD1 (6 bases). This CDR3 is 18 amino acids long. Germline CDR1 SNHLY, CDR2 FYNNEI. V dropped 4 bases and J dropped 0 bases, with 19 bases sitting between them. The CDR3 nucleotides read TGTGCCAGCAGTGGTGTACAGGGAGCTTTGGATAGCAATCAGCCCCAGCATTTT. Translation gives CASSGVQGALDSNQPQHF.

The chain uses TRBV9 and TRBJ1-1; tentative D call: TRBD1 (5 bases). Per the germline V gene, CDR1 is SGDLS and CDR2 is YYNGEE. V lost 4 bases and J lost 1, with 8 bases in between. The CDR3 is 13 residues long. The CDR3 DNA reads TGTGCCAGCAGCTTGACAGCGAACACTGAAGCTTTCTTT. This encodes CASSLTANTEAFF.

The CDR3 DNA follows: TGCGCCAGCAGCTCCCCCAGCGGGAACACTGAAGCTTTCTTT. It translates to CASSSPSGNTEAFF. This chain links TRBV5-1 with TRBJ1-1; D remains ambiguous. Per the germline V gene, CDR1 is SGHRS and CDR2 is YFSETQ. The V gene lost 3 bases and the J gene lost 1 base, with 10 bases spanning the gap. This CDR3 is 14 amino acids long.

CDR3 DNA sequence: TGTGCCACCAGCACCCGACCGGCGGGTGTAGACTATGGCTACACCTTC. Protein product: CATSTRPAGVDYGYTF. The chain has TRBV15 and TRBJ1-2; D gene unclear. The CDR3 spans 16 residues. Trimming shortened V by 4 bases and J by 3 bases, and 18 bases separated the two germline ends. Germline CDR1 reads LNHNV; CDR2 reads YYDKDF (reference sequence).